This entry describes one T cell receptor (beta chain). No antigen is known for it. Method: immunoSEQ multiplex PCR; TCRdb's copy keeps in-frame clones and lacks some. The sample lists some 580,000 clones; more than 95% were seen once. This sample was included in a study of shared clonotypes between healthy human individuals. Whole-study results and caveats: Roughly 5% of naive CD4 clonotypes were common to several donors. All-four-donor shared clonotypes had higher generation probabilities than non-shared clonotypes did.

CD45RO-negative, CCR7-positively selected cells formed the naive CD8 fraction, excluding terminally differentiated effector memory CD45RA+ cells. J gave up 3 bases and V 6 bases, and 13 bases lay outside the gene matches. The CDR3 runs to 16 residues. Germline V gene data show CDR1 as MDHEN and CDR2 as SYDVKM. The gene calls are TRBV28 and TRBJ1-2; 7 nucleotides align to TRBD1. The sequence was obtained from a man under 40 in good health. Sequenced sample: naive CD8+ T cells sorted from blood. The CDR3 sequence is CASRGGTVRGHYGYTF. The CDR3 DNA reads as TGTGCCAGCAGGGGCGGGACAGTGAGGGGTCACTATGGCTACACCTTC.